This T cell receptor beta chain was profiled in a study of cytomegalovirus exposure and HLA in healthy donors. Concerning this clone: The antigen is not known.

The donors were part of the validation cohort of some 120 subjects. That cohort was separate from the first cohort, which comprised 500 to 850 subjects. General study findings and limits: CMV antigen specificity was confirmed in vitro for a few CMV-associated chains. There were fewer than 200 TCR beta chains listed as cytomegalovirus-associated.

The V gene's germline CDR1 is MNHNS and CDR2 SASEGT. V lost 2 bases, J lost 4 bases, and 13 bases lay in between. CDR3 length equals 15 residues. This table comes from immunoSEQ multiplex PCR, and its TCRdb copy is limited to in-frame clones, with some not included. The profile shows about 110,000 clones, around 85% of them singletons. This sequence joins TRBV6-1 and TRBJ2-3; D not certain. This receptor was identified in a woman under 30 in good health and CMV-seronegative. Sequencing was carried out using PBMCs. The CDR3 DNA reads TGTGCCAGCAGTGAAAAAGCTAGATACCCAGATACGCAGTATTTT. This encodes CASSEKARYPDTQYF.